These 30 T cell receptor beta chains originate from one sample sequenced in a study of neurological immune-mediated disorders. The time point is: technical triplicate 1. TCRdb ran MiXCR on the 5' RACE reads and lists one entry per CDR3 protein. The table has 20,000 to 30,000 distinct CDR3 sequences, about 13% seen once. The sequencing input was CD4+ T cells from blood. The receptors were gathered from a female donor with HTLV-1-associated myelopathy (HAM/TSP).

This clonotype was counted at least ten times. The chain carries TRBV20-1 and TRBJ1-4; 7 nucleotides match TRBD1. Germline lookup yields CDR1 DFQATT and CDR2 SNEGSKA (reference sequence). With 2 bases clipped from V and 8 bases from J, the junction kept 2 bases outside the gene matches. The CDR3 is 12 amino acids. The CDR3 spells CSARWDSEKLFF. The CDR3 bases are TGCAGTGCTAGATGGGACAGCGAAAAACTGTTTTTT.

In this sample, this clonotype turned up many times. The chain has TRBV5-8 and TRBJ2-1; a weak D match, TRBD2 (5 bases). Trimming stripped 3 bases from V and 4 bases from J, with 11 bases between. Looked up from germline, CDR1 is SGHTS and CDR2 is YDEGEE. This CDR3 region has 14 residues. The CDR3 sequence is CASSSGRVYNEQFF. The CDR3, as DNA: TGTGCCAGCAGCTCGGGAAGGGTTTACAATGAGCAGTTCTTC.

In this sample, this clonotype turned up many times. The chain recombines TRBV20-1 with TRBJ2-1; no clear D gene. The germline V gene encodes CDR1 DFQATT and CDR2 SNEGSKA (reference sequence). The CDR3 spans 12 residues. The ends were cut back, 0 bases at V and 4 bases at J, with 4 bases in the middle. In DNA form, the CDR3 reads TGCAGTGCTAGAGAAAAGTACAATGAGCAGTTCTTC. It encodes CSAREKYNEQFF.

This clonotype was counted at least ten times. A much larger clone lies a single base off, so this may be a read error. V is TRBV24-1 and J is TRBJ2-6, with D unresolved. From germline, CDR1 is KGHDR and CDR2 SFDVKD. The CDR3 totals 15 residues. V lost 1 base and J lost 0, with 3 bases in between. DNA of the CDR3: TGTGCCACCAGTGATTTCGACTCTGGGGCCAACGTCCTGACTTTC. Translating it yields CATSDFDSGANVLTF.

This clonotype was seen repeatedly, ten times or more. The chain combines TRBV5-5 with TRBJ1-4, with a possible D match to TRBD1 (6 bases). Per germline, CDR1 SGHKS and CDR2 YYEKEE (reference sequence). The CDR3 has 15 amino acids. Deletions cut 4 bases from V and 0 bases from J, with 10 bases between. DNA of the CDR3: TGTGCCAGCAGCCCTAGGACAGCAACTAATGAAAAACTGTTTTTT. Translating it yields CASSPRTATNEKLFF.

This clonotype is medium-sized (0.01 to 0.1%). The rearrangement uses TRBV5-1 and TRBJ2-3; D is unresolved. CDR1 SGHRS and CDR2 YFSETQ come from the germline V gene. Trimming shortened V by 0 bases and J by 2 bases, and 7 bases separated the two germline ends. CDR3 size: 14 residues. CDR3 amino acids: CASSLAPNTDTQYF. CDR3 bases: TGCGCCAGCAGCTTGGCCCCTAACACAGATACGCAGTATTTT.

Ten or more counts support this clonotype. The genes are TRBV5-5 and TRBJ2-7; no definite D call. V gave up 0 bases and J gave up 2 bases, with 9 bases separating them. Germline CDR1 is SGHKS and CDR2 is YYEKEE (reference sequence). The CDR3 is 14 amino acids. DNA of the CDR3: TGTGCCAGCAGCTTGGATTTACAAGCCTACGAGCAGTACTTC. This sequence encodes CASSLDLQAYEQYF.

This clonotype occurred many times. The chain couples TRBV10-3 to TRBJ2-3; 8 nucleotides match TRBD2. Germline V gives CDR1 ENHRY, CDR2 SYGVKD. This CDR3 is built from 16 residues. J gave up 4 bases and V 3 bases, and 9 bases lay outside the gene matches. In DNA, the CDR3 is TGTGCCATCAGTGATTCGGCGGGAGCGGGGGCAGATACGCAGTATTTT. It translates to CAISDSAGAGADTQYF.

There are many counts of this clonotype. The genes are TRBV2 and TRBJ2-7, with 9 bases fitting TRBD1. Trimming took 7 bases from V and 7 from J; bases not matched to a gene: 8. This CDR3 has 13 residues. Germline V CDR1 and CDR2: SNHLY, FYNNEI. CDR3 protein: CASTLQGAREQYF. CDR3 nucleotides: TGTGCCAGCACCCTACAGGGGGCGAGGGAGCAGTACTTC.

There are many counts of this clonotype. DNA of the CDR3: TGTGCCAGCAGCTTACAGGGCAGCTCCTACGAGCAGTACTTC. This codes for CASSLQGSSYEQYF. This chain uses TRBV7-2 with TRBJ2-7; a possible D gene is TRBD1 (5 bases). V lost 2 bases to trimming and J lost 0 bases, with 8 bases between them. The CDR3 covers 14 residues. Germline CDR1 SGHTA, CDR2 FQGNSA.

This clonotype showed up many times. The chain carries TRBV5-1 and TRBJ2-5; 8 bases agree with TRBD2. The CDR3 runs to 15 residues. V lost 1 base, J lost 5 bases, and 7 bases stayed unmatched. Germline loops: CDR1 SGHRS, CDR2 YFSETQ. The CDR3 spells CASSLSPGGLETQYF. CDR3 nucleotides: TGCGCCAGCAGCTTGTCACCGGGGGGGCTGGAGACCCAGTACTTC.

By share of the sample, this clonotype is large. The V call is TRBV20-1, the J call TRBJ2-2; D gene ambiguous. Germline CDR1 is DFQATT and CDR2 is SNEGSKA (reference sequence). Trimming removed 3 bases from V and 5 bases from J, with 4 bases in between. This CDR3 has 11 amino acids. This chain's CDR3 is CSARKTGELFF. CDR3 bases: TGCAGTGCTAGGAAGACCGGGGAGCTGTTTTTT.

The sample holds many counts of this clonotype. The CDR3 DNA sequence: TGCAGTGCTACCTTAACAGGGGGCGCCTACGAGCAGTACTTC. This sequence encodes CSATLTGGAYEQYF. The chain employs TRBV20-1 and TRBJ2-7; 9 positions match TRBD1. The trim removed 4 bases at V and 2 bases at J, leaving 6 bases unmatched. This CDR3 spans 14 amino acids. Germline V gene sequence: CDR1 DFQATT, CDR2 SNEGSKA (reference sequence).

The chain employs TRBV4-2 and TRBJ2-7; 8 bases map to TRBD2. V gave up 2 bases and J gave up 3 bases; unmatched junction bases: 6. The CDR3 loop spans 15 amino acids. The V gene's germline CDR1 is LGHNA and CDR2 YNFKEQ. The CDR3 region is CASSQTSGGHYEQYF. In nucleotides, the CDR3 is TGTGCCAGCAGCCAAACAAGCGGGGGACACTACGAGCAGTACTTC.

Many counts were recorded for this clonotype. This sequence joins TRBV25-1 and TRBJ1-2, with no clear D. CDR3 length: 15 amino acids. Germline assignment: CDR1 MGHDK and CDR2 SYGVNS. With 2 bases removed from V and 3 bases from J, the gap between germline ends came to 13 bases. The CDR3, as DNA: TGTGCCAGCAGTGAAAAGACAACGGACCACTATGGCTACACCTTC. Protein product: CASSEKTTDHYGYTF.

Many counts were recorded for this clonotype. This chain uses TRBV29-1 with TRBJ1-4; a weak D match, TRBD1 (6 bases). Germline lookup yields CDR1 SQVTM and CDR2 ANQGSEA. The CDR3 sequence is 13 residues long. V gave up 6 bases and J gave up 4 bases, with 12 bases separating them. The CDR3 here is CSVSGDDNEKLFF. In DNA, the CDR3 is TGCAGCGTCTCAGGGGATGATAATGAAAAACTGTTTTTT.

This clonotype was seen ten or more times. The chain recombines TRBV20-1 with TRBJ1-5; 9 nucleotides agree with TRBD1. Trimming cost V 2 bases and J 2 bases; bases outside gene matches: 10. CDR1 DFQATT and CDR2 SNEGSKA come from the germline V gene (reference sequence). There are 17 residues in the CDR3. CDR3 sequence (DNA): TGCAGTGCTAGATCCGCGACAGGGGGTTTTGGCAATCAGCCCCAGCATTTT. Translation: CSARSATGGFGNQPQHF.

This clonotype has at least ten counts. The chain employs TRBV7-2 and TRBJ2-5; the match to TRBD2 covers 7 bases. Germline trimming cut 7 bases from V and 9 bases from J; bases unmatched to any gene: 14. This CDR3 contains 14 residues. Germline assignment: CDR1 SGHTA and CDR2 FQGNSA. The CDR3 is CASMPGLTGTAQYF. The CDR3 DNA reads TGTGCCAGCATGCCGGGACTAACTGGGACGGCCCAGTACTTC.

A remark on this clonotype: The DNA is left out, because the CDR3 cannot be placed on it with certainty; the CDR3 is given as TCRdb lists it. The V gene is TRBV7-3, the J gene TRBJ2-2; the tabulated D call, TRBD1, remains unverified against the DNA. The CDR3 comprises 20 residues, both ends counted. Germline V lookup: CDR1 SGHTA, CDR2 FQGTGA. Here the CDR3 reads CASSIYLCSVQTGFPGELFF.

This clonotype appeared many times. This chain connects TRBV7-2 to TRBJ2-7; D possibly matches TRBD1 or TRBD2 (7 bases each). CDR3 length equals 15 residues. In germline, CDR1 is SGHTA, CDR2 FQGNSA. Trimming removed 4 bases from V and 6 bases from J, with 19 bases in between. The CDR3 here is CASSSQVSRGGEQYF. CDR3 sequence (DNA): TGTGCCAGCAGCTCCCAGGTCTCCAGGGGGGGCGAGCAGTACTTC.

This clonotype has more than one count but fewer than ten. The gene calls are TRBV29-1 and TRBJ2-3, with D possibly TRBD2 on 6 matching bases. This CDR3 has 13 residues. CDR1 is SQVTM and CDR2 is ANQGSEA in the germline V gene. CDR3: CVERGLSTDTQYF. CDR3 nucleotide sequence: TGCGTTGAAAGGGGACTTTCCACAGATACGCAGTATTTT.

This clonotype was seen repeatedly, ten times or more. CDR3 region: CASSLDRGGSSYNEQFF. The CDR3 coding sequence is TGCGCCAGCAGCTTGGATCGGGGGGGTAGCTCCTACAATGAGCAGTTCTTC. The chain is built from TRBV5-1 and TRBJ2-1; TRBD2 matches 8 bases. Germline CDR1 and CDR2: SGHRS and YFSETQ. The junction had 5 bases not matched to a gene; V was cut back by 0 bases and J by 0 bases. This CDR3 comprises 17 residues.

The sample holds many counts of this clonotype. This chain joins TRBV7-2 and TRBJ2-6; the D gene is possibly TRBD1 (6 bases). Germline values: CDR1 SGHTA, CDR2 FQGNSA. This CDR3 has 17 amino acids. V was pared by 3 bases and J by 0 bases, with 12 bases between. In DNA form, the CDR3 reads TGTGCCAGCAGCTTGCAGGGGAAAAACTCTGGGGCCAACGTCCTGACTTTC. This translates into CASSLQGKNSGANVLTF.

This clonotype appeared many times. The chain combines TRBV5-6 with TRBJ2-5, with 7 bases identical to TRBD2. With V trimmed by 0 bases and J by 4 bases, 9 bases remained unmatched. Germline CDR1 and CDR2: SGHDT and YYEEEE. CDR3 length: 16 residues. The CDR3 bases are TGTGCCAGCAGCTTGGCCGTGGCGGGGGTGGGAGAGACCCAGTACTTC. Translation: CASSLAVAGVGETQYF.

This clonotype was seen many times. This chain links TRBV5-1 with TRBJ1-4; D gene uncertain. Germline-derived CDR1 and CDR2 are SGHRS and YFSETQ. Trimming took 4 bases from V and 0 from J, leaving 16 bases between them. The CDR3 has 17 residues. The CDR3 protein is CASSPGKLGATNEKLFF. In nucleotides, the CDR3 is TGCGCCAGCAGCCCCGGCAAGTTGGGAGCAACTAATGAAAAACTGTTTTTT.

This clonotype was observed at least ten times. The chain links TRBV20-1 to TRBJ2-7; 8 bases align to TRBD1. V was clipped by 6 bases and J by 3 bases; unmatched bases: 16. This CDR3 comprises 16 residues. Germline CDR1 and CDR2: DFQATT and SNEGSKA (reference sequence). CDR3 region: CSARESGQGAIYEQYF. The CDR3 nucleotides read TGCAGTGCCAGGGAGAGTGGGCAGGGGGCAATCTACGAGCAGTACTTC.

This clonotype showed up many times. V and J are TRBV7-2 and TRBJ2-3, with D hard to call. Germline CDR1 is SGHTA and CDR2 is FQGNSA. The V and J ends lost 5 bases and 0 bases respectively, with 9 bases between them. The CDR3 extends over 14 amino acids. CDR3: CASSPRASTDTQYF. DNA of the CDR3: TGTGCCAGCAGCCCCCGGGCTAGCACAGATACGCAGTATTTT.

Within the sample, this clonotype is medium-sized. The chain employs TRBV5-1 and TRBJ2-5; no reliable D call. In germline, CDR1 is SGHRS, CDR2 YFSETQ. Trimming shortened V by 3 bases and J by 5 bases, and 8 bases separated the two germline ends. The CDR3 totals 12 residues. The CDR3: CASSWGGETQYF. CDR3 nucleotide sequence: TGCGCCAGCAGCTGGGGTGGGGAGACCCAGTACTTC.

CDR3 sequence: CASSPREGLDGELFF. The CDR3 region has the DNA TGTGCCAGCAGTCCACGGGAGGGCCTTGACGGGGAGCTGTTTTTT. The chain uses TRBV27 and TRBJ1-1, with 8 positions matching TRBD2. The DNA end is a closer match to TRBJ2-2, so the J assignment may be wrong. There are 15 residues in the CDR3. Germline CDR1 MNHEY, CDR2 SMNVEV (reference sequence).

In this sample, this clonotype turned up many times. The chain employs TRBV4-1 and TRBJ2-1, with D tentatively TRBD2 (5 bases). Deletions cut 2 bases from V and 10 bases from J, with 12 bases between. CDR3 length: 13 amino acids. The germline V gene has CDR1 MGHRA and CDR2 YSYEKL. CDR3 nucleotide sequence: TGCGCCAGCAGCCAAATCCTCCCTAGCGAGCAGTTCTTC. Residues: CASSQILPSEQFF.